This T cell receptor beta chain was obtained from a study of PD-1 and CTLA-4 blockade in melanoma. The CDR3 is 15 residues long. Germline CDR1 is LNHDA and CDR2 is SQIVND (reference sequence). With 7 bases removed from V and 3 bases from J, the gap between germline ends came to 19 bases. TCRdb's copy holds only in-frame clones and misses some; the assay was immunoSEQ multiplex PCR. Here the sample spans tens of thousands of clones, approximately 90% being singletons. This chain connects TRBV19 to TRBJ2-7; weak D call: TRBD2 (6 bases). The sequence came from a human donor with melanoma. The sequencing used CD8+ T cells from peripheral blood, collected from a patient given anti-PD-1 treatment. The CDR3 loop reads CASTSWREGVYEQYF. The CDR3 DNA sequence: TGTGCCAGTACCTCCTGGCGGGAAGGAGTCTACGAGCAGTACTTC.